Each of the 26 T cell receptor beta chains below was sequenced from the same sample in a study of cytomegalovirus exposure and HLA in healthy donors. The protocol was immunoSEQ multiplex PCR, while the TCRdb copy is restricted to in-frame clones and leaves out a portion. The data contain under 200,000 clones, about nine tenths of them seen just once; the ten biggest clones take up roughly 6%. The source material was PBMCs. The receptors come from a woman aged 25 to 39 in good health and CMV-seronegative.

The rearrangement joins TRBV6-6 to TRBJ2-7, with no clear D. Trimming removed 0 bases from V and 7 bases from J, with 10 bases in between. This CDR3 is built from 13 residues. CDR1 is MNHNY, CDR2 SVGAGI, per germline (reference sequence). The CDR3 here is CASSYSIRAEQYF. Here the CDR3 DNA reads TGTGCCAGCAGTTACTCTATCCGGGCTGAGCAGTACTTC.

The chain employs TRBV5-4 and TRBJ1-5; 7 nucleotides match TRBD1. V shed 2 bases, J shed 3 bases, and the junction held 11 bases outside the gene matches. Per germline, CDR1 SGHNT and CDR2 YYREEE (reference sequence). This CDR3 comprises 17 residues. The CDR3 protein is CASSFSSGTVNNQPQHF. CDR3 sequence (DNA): TGTGCCAGCAGCTTCAGTTCCGGGACAGTCAACAATCAGCCCCAGCATTTT.

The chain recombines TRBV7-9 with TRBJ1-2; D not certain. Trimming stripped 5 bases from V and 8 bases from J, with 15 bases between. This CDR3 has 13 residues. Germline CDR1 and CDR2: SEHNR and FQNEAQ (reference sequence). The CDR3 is CASSTTPSEGYTF. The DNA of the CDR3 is TGTGCCAGCAGCACCACCCCCAGTGAGGGCTACACCTTC.

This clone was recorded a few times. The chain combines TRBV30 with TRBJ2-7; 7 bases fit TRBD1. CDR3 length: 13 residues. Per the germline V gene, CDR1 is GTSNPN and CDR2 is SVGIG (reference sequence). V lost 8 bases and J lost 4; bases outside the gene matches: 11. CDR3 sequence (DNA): TGTGCCGCTGTACAGGGGTCCTATTACGAGCAGTACTTC. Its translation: CAAVQGSYYEQYF.

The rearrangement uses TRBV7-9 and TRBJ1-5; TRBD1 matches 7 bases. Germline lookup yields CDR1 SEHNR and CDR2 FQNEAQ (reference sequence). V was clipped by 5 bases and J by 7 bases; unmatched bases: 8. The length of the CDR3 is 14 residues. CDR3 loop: CASSRQGLDQPQHF. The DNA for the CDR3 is TGTGCCAGCAGCCGACAGGGACTGGACCAGCCCCAGCATTTT.

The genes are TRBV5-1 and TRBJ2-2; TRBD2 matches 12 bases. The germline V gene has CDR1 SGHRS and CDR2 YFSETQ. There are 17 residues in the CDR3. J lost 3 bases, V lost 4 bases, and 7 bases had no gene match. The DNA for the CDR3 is TGCGCCAGCAGCGCATCTAGACTAGCGGGGGACACCGGGGAGCTGTTTTTT. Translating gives CASSASRLAGDTGELFF.

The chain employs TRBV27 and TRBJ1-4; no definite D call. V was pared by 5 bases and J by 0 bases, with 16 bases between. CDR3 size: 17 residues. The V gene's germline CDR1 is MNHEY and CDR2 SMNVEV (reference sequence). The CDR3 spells CASSPRPHGATNEKLFF. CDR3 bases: TGTGCCAGCAGTCCAAGGCCCCACGGTGCAACTAATGAAAAACTGTTTTTT.

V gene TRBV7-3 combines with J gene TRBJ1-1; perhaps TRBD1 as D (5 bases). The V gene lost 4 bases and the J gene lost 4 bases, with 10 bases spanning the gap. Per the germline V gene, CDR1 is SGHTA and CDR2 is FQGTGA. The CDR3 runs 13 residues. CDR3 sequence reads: CASSSQGTTEAFF. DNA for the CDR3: TGTGCCAGCAGCTCCCAGGGTACCACTGAAGCTTTCTTT.

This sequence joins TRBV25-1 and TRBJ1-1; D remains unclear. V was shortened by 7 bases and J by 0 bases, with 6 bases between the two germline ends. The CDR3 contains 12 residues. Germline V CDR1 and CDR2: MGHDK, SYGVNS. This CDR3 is CASNGLNTEAFF. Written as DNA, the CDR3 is TGTGCCAGCAACGGGCTGAACACTGAAGCTTTCTTT. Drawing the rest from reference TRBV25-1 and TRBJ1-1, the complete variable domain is EADIYQTPRYLVIGTGKKITLECSQTMGHDKMYWYQQDPGMELHLIHYSYGVNSTEKGDLSSESTVSRIRTEHFPLTLESARPSHTSQYLCASNGLNTEAFFGQGTRLTVV.

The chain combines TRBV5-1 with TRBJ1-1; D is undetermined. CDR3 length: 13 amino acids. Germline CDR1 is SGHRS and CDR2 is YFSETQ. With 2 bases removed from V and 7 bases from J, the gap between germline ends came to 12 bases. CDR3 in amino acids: CASSFVPGSEAFF. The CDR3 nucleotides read TGCGCCAGCAGCTTCGTCCCGGGGAGTGAAGCTTTCTTT.

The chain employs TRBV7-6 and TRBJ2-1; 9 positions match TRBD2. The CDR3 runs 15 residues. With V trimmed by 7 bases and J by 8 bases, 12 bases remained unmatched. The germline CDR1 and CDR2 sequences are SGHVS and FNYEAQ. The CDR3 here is CASTGPGTSQYEQFF. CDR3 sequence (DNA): TGTGCCAGCACCGGACCCGGGACTAGCCAGTATGAGCAGTTCTTC.

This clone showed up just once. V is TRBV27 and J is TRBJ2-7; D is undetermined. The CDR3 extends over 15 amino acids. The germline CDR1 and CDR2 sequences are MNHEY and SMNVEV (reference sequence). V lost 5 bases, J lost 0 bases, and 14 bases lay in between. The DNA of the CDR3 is TGTGCCAGCAGTAATGGGCAGCTGCCCTCCTACGAGCAGTACTTC. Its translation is CASSNGQLPSYEQYF.

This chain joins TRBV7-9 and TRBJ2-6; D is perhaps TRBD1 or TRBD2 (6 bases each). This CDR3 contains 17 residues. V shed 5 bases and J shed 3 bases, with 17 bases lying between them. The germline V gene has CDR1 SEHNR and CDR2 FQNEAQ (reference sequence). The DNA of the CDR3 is TGTGCCAGCAGCGGGGGGACACCCCGAGGTGGGGCCAACGTCCTGACTTTC. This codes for CASSGGTPRGGANVLTF.

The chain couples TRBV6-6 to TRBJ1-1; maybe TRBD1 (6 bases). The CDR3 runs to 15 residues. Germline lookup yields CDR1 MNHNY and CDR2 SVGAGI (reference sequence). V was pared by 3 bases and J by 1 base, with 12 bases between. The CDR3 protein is CASSYTGHQNTEAFF. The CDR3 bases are TGTGCCAGCAGTTATACGGGACACCAGAACACTGAAGCTTTCTTT.

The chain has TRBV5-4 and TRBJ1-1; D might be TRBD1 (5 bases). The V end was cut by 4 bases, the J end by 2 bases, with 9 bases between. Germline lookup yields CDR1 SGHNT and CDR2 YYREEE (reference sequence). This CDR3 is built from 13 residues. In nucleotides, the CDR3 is TGTGCCAGCAGCCCGGGGGGTAACACTGAAGCTTTCTTT. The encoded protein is CASSPGGNTEAFF.

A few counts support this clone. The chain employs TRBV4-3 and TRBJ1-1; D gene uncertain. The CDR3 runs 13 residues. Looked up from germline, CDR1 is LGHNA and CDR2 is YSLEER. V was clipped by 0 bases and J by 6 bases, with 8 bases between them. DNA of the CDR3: TGCGCCAGCAGCCAAGATGGGCCGGCTGAAGCTTTCTTT. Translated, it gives CASSQDGPAEAFF.

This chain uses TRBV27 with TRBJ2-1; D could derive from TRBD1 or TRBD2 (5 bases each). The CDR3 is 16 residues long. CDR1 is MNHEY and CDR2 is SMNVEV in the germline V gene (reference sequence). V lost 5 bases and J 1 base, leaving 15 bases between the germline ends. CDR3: CASSPEGKDSYNEQFF. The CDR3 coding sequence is TGTGCCAGCAGTCCCGAGGGGAAGGATTCCTACAATGAGCAGTTCTTC.

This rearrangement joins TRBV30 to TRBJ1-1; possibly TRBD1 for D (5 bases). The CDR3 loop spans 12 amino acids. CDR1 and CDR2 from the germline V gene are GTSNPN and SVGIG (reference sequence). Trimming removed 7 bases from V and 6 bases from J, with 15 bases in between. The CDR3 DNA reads TGTGCCTTTGGGGGGGTGAAGGCTGAAGCTTTCTTT. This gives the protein CAFGGVKAEAFF.

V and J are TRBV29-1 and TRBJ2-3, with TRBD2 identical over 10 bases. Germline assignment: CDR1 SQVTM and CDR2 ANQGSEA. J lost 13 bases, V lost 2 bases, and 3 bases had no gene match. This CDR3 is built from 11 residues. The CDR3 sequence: CSVEILAGEYF. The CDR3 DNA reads TGCAGCGTTGAAATCCTAGCGGGAGAGTATTTT.

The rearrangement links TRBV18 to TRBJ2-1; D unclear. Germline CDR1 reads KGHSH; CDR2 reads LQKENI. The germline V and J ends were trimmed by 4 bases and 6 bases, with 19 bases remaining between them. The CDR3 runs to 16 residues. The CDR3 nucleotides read TGTGCCAGCTCACAACTTGTCCCTCTCGGCGTCAATGAGCAGTTCTTC. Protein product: CASSQLVPLGVNEQFF.

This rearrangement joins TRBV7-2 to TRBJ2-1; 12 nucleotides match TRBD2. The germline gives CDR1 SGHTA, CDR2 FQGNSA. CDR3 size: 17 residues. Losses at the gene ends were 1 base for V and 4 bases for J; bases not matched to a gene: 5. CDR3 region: CASSLGRGLAGYNEQFF. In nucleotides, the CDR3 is TGTGCCAGCAGCTTAGGGCGGGGACTAGCGGGTTACAATGAGCAGTTCTTC.

CDR3 sequence (DNA): TGTGCCTGGAGTGCGAAACCGGGACAGAGAAATGAAAAACTGTTTTTT. Translating gives CAWSAKPGQRNEKLFF. V and J are TRBV30 and TRBJ1-4, with 7 nucleotides matching TRBD1. Germline CDR1 reads GTSNPN; CDR2 reads SVGIG (reference sequence). The CDR3 extends over 16 amino acids. V was clipped by 1 base and J by 5 bases; unmatched bases: 10. Full variable domain (outside the CDR3, taken from reference TRBV30 and TRBJ1-4): SQTIHQWPATLVQPVGSPLSLECTVEGTSNPNLYWYRQAAGRGLQLLFYSVGIGQISSEVPQNLSASRPQDRQFILSSKKLLLSDSGFYLCAWSAKPGQRNEKLFFGSGTQLSVL.

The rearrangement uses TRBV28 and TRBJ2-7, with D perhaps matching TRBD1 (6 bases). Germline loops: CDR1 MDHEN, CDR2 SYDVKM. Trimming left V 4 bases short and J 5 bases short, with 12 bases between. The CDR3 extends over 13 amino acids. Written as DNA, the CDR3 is TGTGCCAGCAGTTCGAGGGGGAGAGACGAGCAGTACTTC. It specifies CASSSRGRDEQYF.

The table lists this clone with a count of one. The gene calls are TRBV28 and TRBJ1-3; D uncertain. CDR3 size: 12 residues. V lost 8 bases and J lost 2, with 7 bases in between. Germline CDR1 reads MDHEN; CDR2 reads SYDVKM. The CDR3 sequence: CASGVAGNTIYF. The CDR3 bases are TGTGCCAGCGGAGTGGCTGGAAACACCATATATTTT. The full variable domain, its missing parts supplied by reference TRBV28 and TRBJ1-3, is DVKVTQSSRYLVKRTGEKVFLECVQDMDHENMFWYRQDPGLGLRLIYFSYDVKMKEKGDIPEGYSVSREKKERFSLILESASTNQTSMYLCASGVAGNTIYFGEGSWLTVV.

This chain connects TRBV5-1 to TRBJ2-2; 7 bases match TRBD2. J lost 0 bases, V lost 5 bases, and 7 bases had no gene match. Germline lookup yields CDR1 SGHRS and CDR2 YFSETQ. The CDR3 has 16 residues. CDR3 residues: CASRVRAGANTGELFF. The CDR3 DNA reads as TGCGCCAGCAGGGTAAGGGCGGGGGCGAACACCGGGGAGCTGTTTTTT. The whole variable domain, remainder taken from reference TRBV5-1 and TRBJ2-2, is KAGVTQTPRYLIKTRGQQVTLSCSPISGHRSVSWYQQTPGQGLQFLFEYFSETQRNKGNFPGRFSGRQFSNSRSEMNVSTLELGDSALYLCASRVRAGANTGELFFGEGSRLTVL.

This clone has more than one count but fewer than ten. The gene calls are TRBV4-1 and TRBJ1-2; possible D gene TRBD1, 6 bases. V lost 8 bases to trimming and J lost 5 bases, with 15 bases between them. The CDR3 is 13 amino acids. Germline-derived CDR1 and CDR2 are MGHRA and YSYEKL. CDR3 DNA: TGCGCCAGCTCACAGGGAGCAGGATATGGCTACACCTTC. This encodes CASSQGAGYGYTF.